These 2 T cell receptor beta chains came from one sample sequenced in a study of blood T cell repertoires in COVID-19. Sequencing was performed with immunoSEQ multiplex PCR; in TCRdb, only in-frame clones are kept and a portion is missing. The table has approximately 250,000 clones, approximately 90% seen once. The sequenced sample was PBMCs or T cells enriched from blood (not recorded which). The receptors stem from a woman aged 25 to 39 who had recovered from COVID-19.

This chain links TRBV10-3 with TRBJ2-1; possible D gene TRBD1, 6 bases. Deletions cut 10 bases from V and 2 bases from J, with 12 bases between. This CDR3 has 13 residues. The germline V gene encodes CDR1 ENHRY and CDR2 SYGVKD. The CDR3 protein is CATTGSTYNEQFF. The CDR3 bases are TGTGCCACTACAGGGTCGACCTACAATGAGCAGTTCTTC.

This clone was seen repeatedly, ten times or more. The junction and the germline gene differ at one end; a read error may be behind it. J is TRBJ2-7 and V is TRBV6-5; D is possibly TRBD2 (5 bases). Germline CDR1 and CDR2: MNHEY and SVGAGI. The CDR3 sequence is 13 residues long. The CDR3 spells CASSYSTGGRLDF. CDR3 coding DNA: TGTGCCAGCAGTTACTCGACTGGTGGGAGACTTGACTTC.